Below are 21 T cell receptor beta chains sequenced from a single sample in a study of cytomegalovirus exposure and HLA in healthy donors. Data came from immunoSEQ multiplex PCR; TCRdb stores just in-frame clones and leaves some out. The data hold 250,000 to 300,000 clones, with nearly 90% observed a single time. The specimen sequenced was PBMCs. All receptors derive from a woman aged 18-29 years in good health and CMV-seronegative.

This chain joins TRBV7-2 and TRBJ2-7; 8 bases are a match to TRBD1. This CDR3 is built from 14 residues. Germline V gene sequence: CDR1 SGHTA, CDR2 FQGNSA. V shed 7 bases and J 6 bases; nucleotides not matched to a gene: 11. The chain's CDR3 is CASTVGDRSGEQYF. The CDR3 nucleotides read TGTGCCAGCACCGTAGGGGACAGGTCCGGCGAGCAGTACTTC.

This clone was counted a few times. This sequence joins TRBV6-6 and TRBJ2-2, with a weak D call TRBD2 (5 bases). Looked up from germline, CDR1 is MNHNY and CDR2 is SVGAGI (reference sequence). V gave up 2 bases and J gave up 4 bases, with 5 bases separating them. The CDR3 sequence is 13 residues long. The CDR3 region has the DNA TGTGCCAGCAGTTACGCGGGCACCGGGGAGCTGTTTTTT. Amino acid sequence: CASSYAGTGELFF.

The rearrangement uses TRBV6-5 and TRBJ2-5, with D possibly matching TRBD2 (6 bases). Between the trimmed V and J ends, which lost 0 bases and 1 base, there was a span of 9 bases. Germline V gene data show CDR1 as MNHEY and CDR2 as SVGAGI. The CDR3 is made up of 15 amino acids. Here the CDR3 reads CASSYSGTLQETQYF. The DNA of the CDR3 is TGTGCCAGCAGTTACTCTGGGACTCTCCAAGAGACCCAGTACTTC.

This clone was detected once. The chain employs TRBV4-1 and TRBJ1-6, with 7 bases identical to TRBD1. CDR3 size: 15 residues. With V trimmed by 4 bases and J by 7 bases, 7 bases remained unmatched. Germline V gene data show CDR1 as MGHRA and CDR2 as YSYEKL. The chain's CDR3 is CASSLDRAENSPLHF. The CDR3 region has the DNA TGCGCCAGCAGCCTTGACAGGGCAGAAAATTCACCCCTCCACTTT.

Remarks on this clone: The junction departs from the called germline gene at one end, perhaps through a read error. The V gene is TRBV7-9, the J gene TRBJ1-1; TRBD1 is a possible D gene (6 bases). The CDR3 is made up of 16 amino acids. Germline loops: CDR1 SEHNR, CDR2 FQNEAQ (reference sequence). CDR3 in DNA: TGTGCCAGCAGCACAGGGATATGGAAGGTGAACACCGAAGCTTTCTTT. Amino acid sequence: CASSTGIWKVNTEAFF.

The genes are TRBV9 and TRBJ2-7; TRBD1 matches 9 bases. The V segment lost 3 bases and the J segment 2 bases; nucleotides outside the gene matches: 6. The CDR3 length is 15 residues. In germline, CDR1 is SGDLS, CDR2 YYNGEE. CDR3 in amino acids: CASSAYDRGAYEQYF. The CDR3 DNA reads TGTGCCAGCAGCGCTTACGACAGGGGGGCCTACGAGCAGTACTTC. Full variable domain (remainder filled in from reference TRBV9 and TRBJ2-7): DSGVTQTPKHLITATGQRVTLRCSPRSGDLSVYWYQQSLDQGLQFLIQYYNGEERAKGNILERFSAQQFPDLHSELNLSSLELGDSALYFCASSAYDRGAYEQYFGPGTRLTVT.

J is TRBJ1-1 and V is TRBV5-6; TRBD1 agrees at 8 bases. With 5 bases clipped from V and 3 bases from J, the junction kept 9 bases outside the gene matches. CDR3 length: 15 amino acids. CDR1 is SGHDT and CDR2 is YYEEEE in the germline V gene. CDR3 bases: TGTGCCAGCAGTATACTCAGGGGGCAGGACACTGAAGCTTTCTTT. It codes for CASSILRGQDTEAFF.

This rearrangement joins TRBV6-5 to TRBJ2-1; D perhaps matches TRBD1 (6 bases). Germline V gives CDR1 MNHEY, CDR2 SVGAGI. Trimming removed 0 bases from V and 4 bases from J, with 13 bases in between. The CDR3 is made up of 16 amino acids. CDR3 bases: TGTGCCAGCAGTTACTCGAGGGACACTAGTTACAATGAGCAGTTCTTC. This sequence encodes CASSYSRDTSYNEQFF.

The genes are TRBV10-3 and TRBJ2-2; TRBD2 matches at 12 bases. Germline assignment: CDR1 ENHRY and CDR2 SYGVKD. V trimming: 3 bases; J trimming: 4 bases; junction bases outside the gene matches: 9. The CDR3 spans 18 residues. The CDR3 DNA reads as TGTGCCATCAGTGACCTAGCGGGGGGGCCCTTTCGCACCGGGGAGCTGTTTTTT. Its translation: CAISDLAGGPFRTGELFF.

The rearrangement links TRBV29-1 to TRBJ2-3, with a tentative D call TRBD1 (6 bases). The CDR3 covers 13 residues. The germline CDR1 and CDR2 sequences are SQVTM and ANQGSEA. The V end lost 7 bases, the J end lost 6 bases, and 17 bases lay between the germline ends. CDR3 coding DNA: TGCAGCGCGGCCCTCCAGGGGCGCGATACGCAGTATTTT. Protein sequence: CSAALQGRDTQYF.

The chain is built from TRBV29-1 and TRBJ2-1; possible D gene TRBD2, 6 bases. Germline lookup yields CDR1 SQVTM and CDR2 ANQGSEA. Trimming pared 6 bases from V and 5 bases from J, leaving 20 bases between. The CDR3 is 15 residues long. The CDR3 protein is CSVRNSSDINNEQFF. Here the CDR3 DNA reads TGCAGCGTCCGAAATTCTAGCGATATAAACAATGAGCAGTTCTTC.

The DNA of the CDR3 is TGTGCCAGCAGTTTAGGGGCGAGCAACGAGCAGTACGTC. Translating gives CASSLGASNEQYV. V usage is TRBV28 and J usage is TRBJ2-7; TRBD1 is a possible D gene (5 bases). The V end lost 2 bases, the J end lost 5 bases, and 10 bases lay between the germline ends. The CDR3 runs 13 residues. CDR1 is MDHEN and CDR2 is SYDVKM in the germline V gene.

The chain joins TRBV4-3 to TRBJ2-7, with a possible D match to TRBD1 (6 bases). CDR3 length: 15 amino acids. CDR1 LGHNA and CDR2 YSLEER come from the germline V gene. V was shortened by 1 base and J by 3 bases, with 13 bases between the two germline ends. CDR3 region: CASSQAWTAYYEQYF. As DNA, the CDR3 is TGCGCCAGCAGCCAAGCCTGGACAGCCTACTACGAGCAGTACTTC.

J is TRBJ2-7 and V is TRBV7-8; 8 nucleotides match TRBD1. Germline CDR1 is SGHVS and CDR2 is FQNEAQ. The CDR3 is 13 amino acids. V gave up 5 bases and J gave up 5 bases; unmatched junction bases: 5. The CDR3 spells CASSIGQGHEQYF. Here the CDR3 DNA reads TGTGCCAGCAGCATCGGACAGGGCCACGAGCAGTACTTC.

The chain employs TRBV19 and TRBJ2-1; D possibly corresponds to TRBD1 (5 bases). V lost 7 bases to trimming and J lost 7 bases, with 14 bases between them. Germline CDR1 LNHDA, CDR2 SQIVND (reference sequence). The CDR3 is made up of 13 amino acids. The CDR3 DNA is TGTGCCAGTAAAGAGACAGCCGAGAATGAGCAGTTCTTC. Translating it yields CASKETAENEQFF.

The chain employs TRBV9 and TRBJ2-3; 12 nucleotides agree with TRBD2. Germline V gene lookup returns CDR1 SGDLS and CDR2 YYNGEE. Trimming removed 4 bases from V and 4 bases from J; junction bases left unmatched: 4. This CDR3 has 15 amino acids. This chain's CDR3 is CASSMLAGGPDTQYF. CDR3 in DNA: TGTGCCAGCAGCATGCTAGCGGGGGGGCCAGATACGCAGTATTTT.

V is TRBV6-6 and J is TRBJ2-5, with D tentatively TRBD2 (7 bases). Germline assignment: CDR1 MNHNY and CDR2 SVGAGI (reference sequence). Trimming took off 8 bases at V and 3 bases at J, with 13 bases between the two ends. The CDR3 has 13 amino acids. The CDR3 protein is CASAGAGEETQYF. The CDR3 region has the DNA TGTGCCAGCGCGGGGGCGGGGGAAGAGACCCAGTACTTC.

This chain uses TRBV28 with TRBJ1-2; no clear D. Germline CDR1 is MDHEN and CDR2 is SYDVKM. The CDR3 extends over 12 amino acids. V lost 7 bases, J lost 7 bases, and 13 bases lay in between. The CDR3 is CASINTAGGYTF. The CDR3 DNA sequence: TGTGCCAGCATTAATACCGCGGGTGGCTACACCTTC.

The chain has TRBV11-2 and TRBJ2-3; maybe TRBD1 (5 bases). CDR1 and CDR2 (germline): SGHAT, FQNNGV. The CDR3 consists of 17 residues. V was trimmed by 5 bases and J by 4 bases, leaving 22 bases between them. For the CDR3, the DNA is TGTGCCAGCAGCAAAGGTTGGGCAGGGTCGCTTGCAGATACGCAGTATTTT. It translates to CASSKGWAGSLADTQYF.

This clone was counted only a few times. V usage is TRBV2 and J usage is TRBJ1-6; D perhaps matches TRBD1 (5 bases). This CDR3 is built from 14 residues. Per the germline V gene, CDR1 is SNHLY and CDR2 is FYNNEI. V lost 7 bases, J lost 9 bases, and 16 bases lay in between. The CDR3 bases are TGTGCCAGCACCCACGGTCAGGGTTCTTCACCCCTCCACTTT. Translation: CASTHGQGSSPLHF.

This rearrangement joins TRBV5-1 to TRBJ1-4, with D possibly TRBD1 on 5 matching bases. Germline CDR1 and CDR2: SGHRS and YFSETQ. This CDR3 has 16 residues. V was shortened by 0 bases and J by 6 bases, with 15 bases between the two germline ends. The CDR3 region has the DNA TGCGCCAGCAGCTTGGGCCTCCGGGGAGGGGATGAAAAACTGTTTTTT. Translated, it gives CASSLGLRGGDEKLFF. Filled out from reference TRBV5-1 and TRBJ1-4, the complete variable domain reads KAGVTQTPRYLIKTRGQQVTLSCSPISGHRSVSWYQQTPGQGLQFLFEYFSETQRNKGNFPGRFSGRQFSNSRSEMNVSTLELGDSALYLCASSLGLRGGDEKLFFGSGTQLSVL.